Following are 28 T cell receptor beta chains from one sample sequenced in a study of Tregs in tolerant kidney transplant recipients. Only in-frame clones appear in the TCRdb table, and some are missing; sequencing was by immunoSEQ multiplex PCR. In total, the table holds 12,000 to 15,000 clones. Recipients received nonmyeloablative bone marrow transplants from related graft donors, with transient mixed chimerism. The source was CD4+ T cells from blood (PBMCs), collected 12 months after the transplant. These receptors were collected from a human patient who received a combined kidney and bone marrow transplant. Some T cells may be the graft donor's.

As concerns this clone: The CDR3 extends 3 residues past the end of the read, so its final part is completed from the germline J gene. The chain uses TRBV29-1 and TRBJ1-1; 7 positions match TRBD1. The CDR3 runs 12 residues. V was clipped by 4 bases and J by 7 bases; unmatched bases: 6. Germline loops: CDR1 SQVTM, CDR2 ANQGSEA. The sequenced CDR3 bases are TGCAGCGTTGTACAGGGGTACGGTGAA. It specifies CSVVQGYGE. The complete CDR3 protein is CSVVQGYGEAFF.

Notes on this clone: The sequenced fragment ends 3 residues before the CDR3 boundary, so the rest is inferred from the germline J gene. V usage is TRBV5-1 and J usage is TRBJ2-1, with D maybe TRBD2 (5 bases). CDR1 is SGHRS, CDR2 YFSETQ, per germline. This CDR3 has 15 residues. Deletions cut 0 bases from V and 2 bases from J, with 9 bases between. The sequenced CDR3 bases are TGCGCCAGCAGCTTGGAAAAGCGGCCCTACAATGAG. Amino acid sequence: CASSLEKRPYNE. The full CDR3 protein is CASSLEKRPYNEQFF.

Remarks on this clone: The read comes to an end 3 residues before the CDR3 does, leaving the germline J gene to fill in the end. V and J are TRBV5-1 and TRBJ2-2; 7 bases agree with TRBD1. CDR3 length: 14 amino acids. Germline V gene sequence: CDR1 SGHRS, CDR2 YFSETQ. Unmatched junction bases numbered 5, after V lost 1 base and J lost 8 bases. The covered CDR3 bases are TGCGCCAGCAGCTTGAGGGGGCAACGGGGGGAG. Translating it yields CASSLRGQRGE. The complete CDR3 protein is CASSLRGQRGELFF.

Comments on this clone: The read ends 3 residues shy of where the CDR3 ends; the end is completed using the germline J gene. This chain connects TRBV19 to TRBJ2-2; the D gene is possibly TRBD2 (6 bases). V lost 2 bases to trimming and J lost 5 bases, with 9 bases between them. The CDR3 has 14 residues. CDR1 LNHDA and CDR2 SQIVND come from the germline V gene (reference sequence). The DNA read from the CDR3 is TGTGCCAGTAGTATAAATAGCGGAACCGGGGAG. Protein: CASSINSGTGE. The CDR3 in full is CASSINSGTGELFF.

About this clone itself: The read ends 3 residues early relative to the CDR3; the germline J gene fills the gap. The chain combines TRBV19 with TRBJ2-7, with TRBD2 matching over 8 bases. V dropped 3 bases and J dropped 5; count of bases not matched to a gene: 15. Germline-derived CDR1 and CDR2 are LNHDA and SQIVND (reference sequence). This CDR3 contains 17 residues. Here the CDR3 reads CASSILPGTRIDNEQYF. CDR3 DNA, as far as it was read: TGTGCCAGTAGTATTCTCCCCGGGACTAGAATCGACAACGAG.

With regard to this clone: Sequencing ends 3 residues short of the CDR3 end; the germline J gene provides the rest. The rearrangement joins TRBV6-4 to TRBJ2-1; 14 nucleotides match TRBD2. The J segment lost 8 bases and the V segment lost 7 bases, leaving 7 bases of the junction unmatched. The CDR3 loop spans 15 amino acids. The V gene's germline CDR1 is MRHNA and CDR2 SNTAGT. Partial CDR3 DNA: TGTGCCAGCAAGAGACTAGCGGGAGGGCCGGATGAG. It encodes CASKRLAGGPDE. From start to end, the CDR3 is CASKRLAGGPDEQFF.

In regard to this clone: The read ends 3 residues early relative to the CDR3; the germline J gene fills the gap. J is TRBJ2-7 and V is TRBV4-2; a weak D match, TRBD2 (5 bases). In germline, CDR1 is LGHNA, CDR2 YNFKEQ. The CDR3 has 14 amino acids. Between the trimmed V and J ends, which lost 0 bases and 3 bases, there was a span of 9 bases. The sequenced CDR3 bases are TGTGCCAGCAGCCAAGATTTACTAGACTACGAG. It codes for CASSQDLLDYE. The entire CDR3 sequence reads CASSQDLLDYEQYF.

On this clone itself: The read terminates 3 residues ahead of where the CDR3 ends, so the germline J gene completes it. J is TRBJ2-7 and V is TRBV20-1, with 7 bases that match TRBD2. After removal of 3 bases from V and 2 bases from J, the junction contained 10 bases not matched to a gene. The CDR3 has 15 amino acids. Germline CDR1 is DFQATT and CDR2 is SNEGSKA (reference sequence). Incomplete CDR3 DNA: TGCAGTGCTAGGAGAGTACTAGCGCGCACCTACGAG. It codes for CSARRVLARTYE. The CDR3 reads in full as CSARRVLARTYEQYF.

Remarks on this clone: With the read ending 3 residues before the CDR3 end, the germline J gene is used to fill in that end. The V call is TRBV6-2 or TRBV6-3, the J call TRBJ2-2, with 7 positions matching TRBD1. From germline, CDR1 is MNHEY and CDR2 SVGEGT. The V and J ends lost 2 bases and 1 base, in that order; junction bases with no gene match: 1. CDR3 size: 15 residues. CDR3 DNA (partial): TGTGCCAGCAGTTACGGGACAGTGAACACCGGGGAG. Its translation is CASSYGTVNTGE. The full CDR3 is CASSYGTVNTGELFF.

Worth noting for this clone: The read terminates 3 residues ahead of where the CDR3 ends, so the germline J gene completes it. The V gene is TRBV5-1, the J gene TRBJ1-4; TRBD1 aligns across 8 bases. The trim removed 3 bases at V and 4 bases at J, leaving 5 bases unmatched. CDR1 SGHRS and CDR2 YFSETQ come from the germline V gene. The CDR3 has 15 amino acids. Partial CDR3 DNA: TGCGCCAGCAGCTCGGGGACAGGCTTTAATGAAAAA. Protein product: CASSSGTGFNEK. The entire CDR3 is CASSSGTGFNEKLFF.

About this clone itself: The read falls 3 residues short of the CDR3 end, and the missing part is taken from the germline J gene. This chain joins TRBV30 and TRBJ2-1, with TRBD1 matching 9 bases. CDR1 is GTSNPN, CDR2 SVGIG, per germline (reference sequence). The CDR3 has 14 residues. Losses at the gene ends were 5 bases for V and 8 bases for J; bases not matched to a gene: 10. Partial CDR3 DNA: TGTGCCTGGTCTTCGCCGGGACAGGGTGATGAG. Its translation: CAWSSPGQGDE. The CDR3 reads in full as CAWSSPGQGDEQFF.

Points on this clone: The CDR3 end lies 3 residues beyond the end of the read and is filled in from the germline J gene. This chain uses TRBV7-8 with TRBJ1-2; no reliable D call. The CDR3 spans 13 residues. With 2 bases removed from V and 5 bases from J, the gap between germline ends came to 9 bases. Per the germline V gene, CDR1 is SGHVS and CDR2 is FQNEAQ. Incomplete CDR3 DNA: TGTGCCAGCAGCTTAATGAGCGGTTATGGC. Protein sequence: CASSLMSGYG. The entire CDR3 sequence reads CASSLMSGYGYTF.

To note about this clone: Coverage ceases 3 residues before the CDR3 finishes, and the germline J gene fills in the end. The chain carries TRBV20-1 and TRBJ2-1; possible D gene TRBD1, 7 bases. Trimming stripped 4 bases from V and 8 bases from J, with 18 bases between. CDR3 length equals 14 residues. Germline CDR1 is DFQATT and CDR2 is SNEGSKA (reference sequence). The sequenced part of the CDR3 DNA is TGCAGTGCTACCCTAGGAGGGGGCTGGGATGAG. Its translation: CSATLGGGWDE. The entire CDR3 is CSATLGGGWDEQFF.

With regard to this clone: The read terminates 3 residues ahead of where the CDR3 ends, so the germline J gene completes it. The J gene is TRBJ2-2, the V gene TRBV11-2; D gene unclear. The length of the CDR3 is 15 residues. V lost 8 bases and J 0 bases, leaving 13 bases between the germline ends. Germline V CDR1 and CDR2: SGHAT, FQNNGV. The part of the CDR3 DNA that was read is TGTGCCAGCTCCCTACGACTTTCGAACACCGGGGAG. Amino acids: CASSLRLSNTGE. The whole CDR3 reads CASSLRLSNTGELFF.

Concerning this clone: The CDR3 end lies 3 residues beyond the end of the read and is filled in from the germline J gene. V usage is TRBV19 and J usage is TRBJ2-5; D ambiguous. The germline V and J ends were trimmed by 1 base and 5 bases, with 8 bases remaining between them. CDR3 length equals 13 residues. CDR1 and CDR2 from the germline V gene are LNHDA and SQIVND (reference sequence). CDR3 DNA (partial): TGTGCCAGTAGTATAGGAGACGGGGAGACC. Its translation is CASSIGDGET. The whole CDR3 region reads CASSIGDGETQYF.

As to this clone: The CDR3 is cut off 3 residues early in the read; its end comes from the germline J gene. The chain links TRBV6-4 to TRBJ1-1; the D is unclear. This CDR3 contains 13 residues. V dropped 2 bases and J dropped 1 base, with 5 bases sitting between them. Germline CDR1 reads MRHNA; CDR2 reads SNTAGT. The CDR3 loop is CASSDRPNTEAFF. Partial CDR3 DNA: TGTGCCAGCAGTGACAGGCCGAACACTGAA.

Concerning this clone: The read ends 3 residues shy of where the CDR3 ends; the end is completed using the germline J gene. J is TRBJ2-5 and V is TRBV4-1; 11 bases fit TRBD2. The V gene's germline CDR1 is MGHRA and CDR2 YSYEKL. J gave up 5 bases and V 1 base, and 9 bases lay outside the gene matches. This CDR3 is built from 17 residues. The CDR3 bases that were read are TGCGCCAGCAGCCAAGGAGGGATAGCGGGAGGGCGGGAGACC. Its protein is CASSQGGIAGGRET. The full CDR3 sequence reads CASSQGGIAGGRETQYF.

A remark on this clone: From the germline J gene comes the end of the CDR3, since the read stops 3 residues before it. The rearrangement links TRBV20-1 to TRBJ2-7; 10 nucleotides match TRBD2. CDR1 DFQATT and CDR2 SNEGSKA come from the germline V gene (reference sequence). CDR3 size: 14 residues. Losses at the gene ends were 6 bases for V and 0 bases for J; bases not matched to a gene: 5. CDR3 region: CSAAGTSASYEQYF. CDR3 DNA, as far as it was read: TGCAGTGCAGCTGGGACTAGCGCCTCCTACGAG.

Comments on this clone: The read ends 3 residues early relative to the CDR3; the germline J gene fills the gap. V gene TRBV18 combines with J gene TRBJ1-2; no clear D. The CDR3 consists of 13 residues. The germline V gene encodes CDR1 KGHSH and CDR2 LQKENI. V was cut by 1 base and J by 3 bases, with 6 bases left in between. CDR3: CASSPQTDYGYTF. The covered CDR3 bases are TGTGCCAGCTCACCACAAACAGACTATGGC.

Concerning this clone: The read ends 3 residues shy of where the CDR3 ends; the end is completed using the germline J gene. This sequence joins TRBV7-3 and TRBJ2-3; TRBD2 is a possible D gene (6 bases). CDR1 and CDR2 (germline): SGHTA, FQGTGA. Trimming took off 5 bases at V and 0 bases at J, with 18 bases between the two ends. The CDR3 extends over 17 amino acids. Incomplete CDR3 DNA: TGTGCCAGCAGCCCGGGGGTGGCCCCTTGGAGCACAGATACG. Amino acid sequence: CASSPGVAPWSTDT. The whole CDR3 sequence is CASSPGVAPWSTDTQYF.

About this clone itself: The read falls 3 residues short of the CDR3 end, and the missing part is taken from the germline J gene. The genes are TRBV5-1 and TRBJ2-7, with 8 bases matching TRBD2. Germline CDR1 reads SGHRS; CDR2 reads YFSETQ. The junction had 14 bases not matched to a gene; V was cut back by 3 bases and J by 6 bases. The length of the CDR3 is 16 residues. The CDR3 loop is CASSWGLGSGMGEQYF. The part of the CDR3 DNA that was read is TGCGCCAGCAGCTGGGGTCTGGGTAGCGGGATGGGCGAG.

A note on this clone: The read ends 3 residues shy of where the CDR3 ends; the end is completed using the germline J gene. V is TRBV29-1 and J is TRBJ2-7; 9 bases are a match to TRBD2. The trim removed 4 bases at V and 6 bases at J, leaving 7 bases unmatched. Germline V CDR1 and CDR2: SQVTM, ANQGSEA. The CDR3 has 13 residues. Incomplete CDR3 DNA: TGCAGCGTTGGGCGGGAGGGCCCTCGCGAG. Encoded protein: CSVGREGPRE. The complete CDR3 sequence is CSVGREGPREQYF.

Notes on this clone: The read terminates 3 residues before the CDR3 end, so the remaining end is supplied by the germline J gene. The chain couples TRBV5-4 to TRBJ2-6, with 12 bases that match TRBD2. This CDR3 region has 16 residues. V was clipped by 7 bases and J by 2 bases; unmatched bases: 4. CDR1 and CDR2 from the germline V gene are SGHNT and YYREEE (reference sequence). Incomplete CDR3 DNA: TGTGCCAGCGCCCTAGCGGGAGGGGCTGGGGCCAACGTC. Its translation is CASALAGGAGANV. Given in full, the CDR3 is CASALAGGAGANVLTF. Filled out from reference TRBV5-4 and TRBJ2-6, the complete variable domain reads ETGVTQSPTHLIKTRGQQVTLRCSSQSGHNTVSWYQQALGQGPQFIFQYYREEENGRGNFPPRFSGLQFPNYSSELNVNALELDDSALYLCASALAGGAGANVLTFGAGSRLTVL.

Regarding this clone: The read finishes 3 residues shy of the CDR3 end, and the germline J gene is used to complete it. This sequence joins TRBV20-1 and TRBJ2-1; 7 nucleotides match TRBD2. The CDR3 consists of 13 residues. J lost 8 bases, V lost 6 bases, and 10 bases had no gene match. Germline V CDR1 and CDR2: DFQATT, SNEGSKA (reference sequence). The CDR3 loop is CSARESLRDEQFF. The DNA read from the CDR3 is TGCAGTGCGCGGGAGTCTTTAAGGGATGAG.

As regards this clone: Read coverage stops 3 residues before the CDR3 terminus; the germline J gene supplies the remainder. V usage is TRBV28 and J usage is TRBJ2-1, with D possibly matching TRBD1 (5 bases). Deletions cut 7 bases from V and 0 bases from J, with 10 bases between. The germline CDR1 and CDR2 sequences are MDHEN and SYDVKM. The CDR3 is 14 amino acids. The CDR3 sequence: CASTQGYSYNEQFF. Partial CDR3 DNA: TGTGCCAGCACTCAGGGATACTCCTACAATGAG. The full variable domain, in which reference TRBV28 and TRBJ2-1 provide the parts outside the CDR3, is DVKVTQSSRYLVKRTGEKVFLECVQDMDHENMFWYRQDPGLGLRLIYFSYDVKMKEKGDIPEGYSVSREKKERFSLILESASTNQTSMYLCASTQGYSYNEQFFGPGTRLTVL.

Comment on this clone: The CDR3 extends 3 residues past the end of the read, so its final part is completed from the germline J gene. This chain connects TRBV20-1 to TRBJ2-3; 7 bases align to TRBD1. The CDR3 is 14 residues long. The trim removed 6 bases at V and 6 bases at J, leaving 12 bases unmatched. From germline, CDR1 is DFQATT and CDR2 SNEGSKA (reference sequence). The chain's CDR3 is CSAARDSLRDTQYF. CDR3 DNA (partial): TGCAGTGCAGCCCGGGACAGTCTGCGGGATACG.

Incomplete CDR3 DNA: TGCAGTGCCAGCAGGGTGAACACTGAA. Its protein is CSASRVNTE. The full-length CDR3 reads as CSASRVNTEAFF. The chain recombines TRBV20-1 with TRBJ1-1; maybe TRBD1 (5 bases). The sequence runs out 3 residues before the end of the CDR3; the remainder is reconstructed from the germline J gene. The germline V gene has CDR1 DFQATT and CDR2 SNEGSKA (reference sequence). This CDR3 contains 12 residues. V was pared by 6 bases and J by 0 bases, with 8 bases between.

As concerns this clone: Read sequence stops 3 residues before the CDR3 end, and the germline J gene provides the missing end. The chain employs TRBV2 and TRBJ1-2, with 12 bases aligning to TRBD1. Trimming removed 5 bases from V and 4 bases from J; junction bases left unmatched: 8. This CDR3 region has 16 residues. Germline CDR1 and CDR2: SNHLY and FYNNEI. The sequenced CDR3 bases are TGTGCCAGCAGTTCCGGGACAGGGGGCGGTCCCTATGGC. It yields the protein CASSSGTGGGPYG. The whole CDR3 sequence reads CASSSGTGGGPYGYTF.